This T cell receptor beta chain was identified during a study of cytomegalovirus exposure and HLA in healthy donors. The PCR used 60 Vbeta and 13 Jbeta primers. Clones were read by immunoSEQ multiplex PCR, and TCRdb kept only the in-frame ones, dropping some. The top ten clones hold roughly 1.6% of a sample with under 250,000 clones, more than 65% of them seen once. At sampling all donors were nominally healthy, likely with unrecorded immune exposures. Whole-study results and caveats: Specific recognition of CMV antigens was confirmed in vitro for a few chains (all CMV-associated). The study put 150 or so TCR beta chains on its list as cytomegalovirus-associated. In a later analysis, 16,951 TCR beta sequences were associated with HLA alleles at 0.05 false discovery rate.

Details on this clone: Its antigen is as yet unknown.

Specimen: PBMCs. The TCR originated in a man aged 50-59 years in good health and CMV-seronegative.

The CDR3 bases are TGTGCCAGCAGTTTATTAAGAGGGTCCTACGAGCAGTACTTC. Residues: CASSLLRGSYEQYF. This sequence joins TRBV27 and TRBJ2-7, with a tentative D call TRBD2 (5 bases). Germline V gives CDR1 MNHEY, CDR2 SMNVEV (reference sequence). The CDR3 is made up of 14 amino acids. V was clipped by 1 base and J by 1 base, with 8 bases between them.